Each of the 31 T cell receptor beta chains below was sequenced from the same sample in a study of blood T cell repertoires in COVID-19. Some clones are missing from TCRdb's copy, which holds only in-frame ones; the method was immunoSEQ multiplex PCR. The data show about 170,000 clones, around 84% seen once. Sample: peripheral blood. Receptors originate from a woman between 70 and 85 years old with COVID-19, enrolled during active disease.

V is TRBV7-2 and J is TRBJ2-1; 12 positions agree with TRBD2. Losses at the gene ends were 0 bases for V and 7 bases for J; bases not matched to a gene: 7. The germline gives CDR1 SGHTA, CDR2 FQGNSA. The CDR3 totals 17 residues. CDR3 sequence reads: CASSLALSSGGANEQFF. The CDR3 DNA reads as TGTGCCAGCAGCTTAGCGTTGTCTAGCGGGGGGGCGAATGAGCAGTTCTTC.

The rearrangement joins TRBV29-1 to TRBJ1-5; 7 positions agree with TRBD1. The CDR3 sequence is 14 residues long. V lost 7 bases and J lost 0; bases outside the gene matches: 6. Germline V gives CDR1 SQVTM, CDR2 ANQGSEA. CDR3 protein: CSGGTVNSNQPQHF. The CDR3 DNA reads TGCAGCGGGGGGACAGTGAATAGCAATCAGCCCCAGCATTTT.

This clone is a singleton in its sample. CDR3 nucleotides: TGCGCCAGCAGCTTAACACTAGCGGGAGTAGGCGATGAGCAGTTCTTC. Its translation: CASSLTLAGVGDEQFF. The V call is TRBV5-1, the J call TRBJ2-1, with 11 bases that match TRBD2. The CDR3 is 16 residues long. Trimming took 2 bases from V and 8 from J; bases not matched to a gene: 9. The germline CDR1 and CDR2 sequences are SGHRS and YFSETQ.

J is TRBJ2-3 and V is TRBV7-3; TRBD2 matches at 7 bases. With 5 bases clipped from V and 4 bases from J, the junction kept 12 bases outside the gene matches. Germline CDR1 and CDR2: SGHTA and FQGTGA. This CDR3 has 16 residues. The CDR3 protein is CASSLGWGLNPDTQYF. In nucleotides, the CDR3 is TGTGCCAGCAGCCTGGGGTGGGGACTAAATCCAGATACGCAGTATTTT.

This clone was picked up a small number of times. The V gene is TRBV12-3 or TRBV12-4, the J gene TRBJ1-4; 7 bases are a match to TRBD1. With V trimmed by 6 bases and J by 8 bases, 6 bases remained unmatched. There are 13 residues in the CDR3. The CDR3 spells CASRSRGLEKLFF. In DNA, the CDR3 is TGTGCCAGCAGGTCGAGGGGGCTGGAAAAACTGTTTTTT.

J is TRBJ1-6 and V is TRBV18; no firm D call. Trimming took off 3 bases at V and 0 bases at J, with 9 bases between the two ends. Germline CDR1 is KGHSH and CDR2 is LQKENI. The CDR3 sequence is 16 residues long. This CDR3 is CASSPLRSSYNSPLHF. CDR3 sequence (DNA): TGTGCCAGCTCACCGTTGAGGAGCTCCTATAATTCACCCCTCCACTTT. Combining the CDR3 with reference TRBV18 and TRBJ1-6 gives the whole variable domain NAGVMQNPRHLVRRRGQEARLRCSPMKGHSHVYWYRQLPEEGLKFMVYLQKENIIDESGMPKERFSAEFPKEGPSILRIQQVVRGDSAAYFCASSPLRSSYNSPLHFGNGTRLTVT.

The chain links TRBV30 to TRBJ1-1; perhaps TRBD1 as D (6 bases). The V end was cut by 3 bases, the J end by 1 base, with 12 bases between. Per the germline V gene, CDR1 is GTSNPN and CDR2 is SVGIG (reference sequence). CDR3 size: 14 residues. This chain's CDR3 is CAWREQGANTEAFF. CDR3 in DNA: TGTGCCTGGAGGGAACAGGGAGCGAACACTGAAGCTTTCTTT.

The CDR3 nucleotides are TGTGCCAGCAGTTGGACAGGGGGCAACGATGAGCAGTTCTTC. This encodes CASSWTGGNDEQFF. The chain couples TRBV6-2 or TRBV6-3 to TRBJ2-1, with 11 bases fitting TRBD1. In germline, CDR1 is MNHEY, CDR2 SVGEGT. Losses at the gene ends were 4 bases for V and 8 bases for J; bases not matched to a gene: 4. This CDR3 has 14 amino acids.

This chain uses TRBV7-9 with TRBJ1-6; D is unclear. V gave up 7 bases and J gave up 4 bases, with 11 bases separating them. Germline V gene data show CDR1 as SEHNR and CDR2 as FQNEAQ (reference sequence). This CDR3 is 14 amino acids long. CDR3 sequence reads: CASTTTDYNSPLHF. The CDR3 bases are TGTGCCAGCACAACAACAGATTATAATTCACCCCTCCACTTT.

The chain has TRBV28 and TRBJ2-1; tentatively, D is TRBD2 (5 bases). Germline loops: CDR1 MDHEN, CDR2 SYDVKM. V shed 3 bases and J shed 8 bases, with 8 bases lying between them. CDR3 size: 12 residues. The CDR3 nucleotides read TGTGCCAGCAGTTTCCGGAGGTATGAGCAGTTCTTC. This translates into CASSFRRYEQFF.

The chain links TRBV29-1 to TRBJ1-2; D may be TRBD1 (6 bases). Germline CDR1 and CDR2: SQVTM and ANQGSEA. This CDR3 contains 12 residues. The V end lost 7 bases, the J end lost 8 bases, and 17 bases lay between the germline ends. CDR3 nucleotides: TGCAGCGCCCTAGGGGGGGAGTGGGGCTACACCTTC. The encoded protein is CSALGGEWGYTF.

The chain uses TRBV7-8 and TRBJ1-1; D remains unclear. Germline CDR1 SGHVS, CDR2 FQNEAQ. Trimming took 2 bases from V and 0 from J, leaving 4 bases between them. This CDR3 region has 13 residues. The CDR3 DNA reads TGTGCCAGCAGCTTAACTCTGAACACTGAAGCTTTCTTT. Its translation: CASSLTLNTEAFF.

Details on this clone: Other DNA sequences in this specimen translate into the identical CDR3. CDR3 in DNA: TGTGCCAGCTCACCCAATAGGAACACTGAAGCTTTCTTT. It is translated as CASSPNRNTEAFF. The chain carries TRBV18 and TRBJ1-1; no clear D gene. This CDR3 has 13 amino acids. V was trimmed by 3 bases and J by 1 base, leaving 6 bases between them. Per the germline V gene, CDR1 is KGHSH and CDR2 is LQKENI.

This chain links TRBV7-3 with TRBJ2-1, with D maybe TRBD2 (6 bases). This CDR3 comprises 13 residues. Germline CDR1 and CDR2: SGHTA and FQGTGA. V was shortened by 2 bases and J by 8 bases, with 10 bases between the two germline ends. CDR3 in DNA: TGTGCCAGCAGCTTACGGTCGGGGGATGAGCAGTTCTTC. It codes for CASSLRSGDEQFF.

The chain is built from TRBV7-8 and TRBJ2-1, with TRBD1 as a possible D gene (6 bases). Looked up from germline, CDR1 is SGHVS and CDR2 is FQNEAQ. The CDR3 is made up of 15 amino acids. V was shortened by 4 bases and J by 4 bases, with 14 bases between the two germline ends. The CDR3 nucleotides read TGTGCCAGCAGCTCGCTCCGGACAGCTTACAATGAGCAGTTCTTC. It translates to CASSSLRTAYNEQFF.

V and J are TRBV19 and TRBJ1-1; the match to TRBD1 covers 7 bases. Germline CDR1 and CDR2: LNHDA and SQIVND (reference sequence). This CDR3 spans 15 amino acids. Unmatched junction bases numbered 11, after V lost 5 bases and J lost 5 bases. In DNA form, the CDR3 reads TGTGCCAGTAGTGCTGGCCACAGGGGATTAACTGAAGCTTTCTTT. It encodes CASSAGHRGLTEAFF.

V usage is TRBV28 and J usage is TRBJ1-2; 9 nucleotides align to TRBD1. The CDR3 has 15 residues. V was clipped by 6 bases and J by 5 bases; unmatched bases: 10. The germline CDR1 and CDR2 sequences are MDHEN and SYDVKM. The CDR3 is CASRTRQGGIYGYTF. The CDR3 bases are TGTGCCAGCAGAACCAGACAGGGGGGAATTTATGGCTACACCTTC.

A single count supports this clone. The V call is TRBV6-5, the J call TRBJ2-1, with 10 bases identical to TRBD2. Germline V gene lookup returns CDR1 MNHEY and CDR2 SVGAGI. After removal of 7 bases from V and 7 bases from J, the junction contained 10 bases not matched to a gene. There are 15 residues in the CDR3. The CDR3 coding sequence is TGTGCCAGCACCTCTCGGGCTAGCGGGAGTAATGAGCAGTTCTTC. Translation: CASTSRASGSNEQFF.

The genes are TRBV19 and TRBJ2-6, with TRBD1 matching over 7 bases. The germline V gene has CDR1 LNHDA and CDR2 SQIVND (reference sequence). The CDR3 is made up of 17 amino acids. Unmatched junction bases numbered 9, after V lost 5 bases and J lost 2 bases. CDR3 nucleotides: TGTGCCAGTAGTTCGTGGACAGGAAGAACTGGGGCCAACGTCCTGACTTTC. This codes for CASSSWTGRTGANVLTF.

In its sample, this clone was seen once. This chain joins TRBV5-1 and TRBJ1-1; D gene uncertain. The germline CDR1 and CDR2 sequences are SGHRS and YFSETQ. Trimming took 1 base from V and 1 from J, leaving 11 bases between them. This CDR3 region has 15 residues. DNA for the CDR3: TGCGCCAGCAGCTTGACACACCCCACGAACACTGAAGCTTTCTTT. This gives the protein CASSLTHPTNTEAFF. Full variable domain (remainder filled in from reference TRBV5-1 and TRBJ1-1): KAGVTQTPRYLIKTRGQQVTLSCSPISGHRSVSWYQQTPGQGLQFLFEYFSETQRNKGNFPGRFSGRQFSNSRSEMNVSTLELGDSALYLCASSLTHPTNTEAFFGQGTRLTVV.

The chain recombines TRBV19 with TRBJ1-5, with D perhaps TRBD1 (5 bases). The CDR3 extends over 15 amino acids. With 6 bases removed from V and 1 base from J, the gap between germline ends came to 13 bases. CDR1 and CDR2 from the germline V gene are LNHDA and SQIVND (reference sequence). The CDR3 here is CASRETALSNQPQHF. CDR3 DNA sequence: TGTGCCAGTAGGGAGACAGCCTTGAGCAATCAGCCCCAGCATTTT.

The V and J genes are TRBV27 and TRBJ1-1; D gene ambiguous. Looked up from germline, CDR1 is MNHEY and CDR2 is SMNVEV (reference sequence). This CDR3 has 15 amino acids. V was shortened by 0 bases and J by 0 bases, with 8 bases between the two germline ends. The CDR3 region is CASSLSSGLNTEAFF. The CDR3 DNA reads as TGTGCCAGCAGTTTATCGTCAGGTTTGAACACTGAAGCTTTCTTT.

Only one count was recorded for this clone. The chain recombines TRBV5-4 with TRBJ2-2; the match to TRBD2 covers 8 bases. The CDR3 extends over 15 amino acids. J gave up 4 bases and V 4 bases, and 6 bases lay outside the gene matches. Germline CDR1 SGHNT, CDR2 YYREEE (reference sequence). The DNA for the CDR3 is TGTGCCAGCAGCCAGCGGACTAGCCTCACCGGGGAGCTGTTTTTT. It specifies CASSQRTSLTGELFF.

Of note for this clone: A read error may produce the germline difference seen at one junction end. The chain combines TRBV5-5 with TRBJ1-5; unclear D gene. CDR1 and CDR2 from the germline V gene are SGHKS and YYEKEE (reference sequence). The CDR3 spans 14 residues. CDR3 protein: CASSLEPGKQPQHF. As DNA, the CDR3 is TGTGCCAGCAGCTTGGAGCCAGGCAAGCAGCCCCAGCATTTT. Supplemented by reference TRBV5-5 and TRBJ1-5, the full variable domain reads DAGVTQSPTHLIKTRGQQVTLRCSPISGHKSVSWYQQVLGQGPQFIFQYYEKEERGRGNFPDRFSARQFPNYSSELNVNALLLGDSALYLCASSLEPGKQPQHFGDGTRLSIL.

This rearrangement joins TRBV6-5 to TRBJ1-6; no clear D. Per the germline V gene, CDR1 is MNHEY and CDR2 is SVGAGI. CDR3 length: 13 residues. The germline V and J ends were trimmed by 7 bases and 6 bases, with 10 bases remaining between them. As DNA, the CDR3 is TGTGCCAGCACCCCCGGGTTTAATTCACCCCTCCACTTT. This sequence encodes CASTPGFNSPLHF.

This clone was recorded only once. The gene calls are TRBV7-8 and TRBJ2-5; 11 bases agree with TRBD2. Trimming at V came to 4 bases and at J to 4 bases, leaving 23 bases not matched to a gene. Germline assignment: CDR1 SGHVS and CDR2 FQNEAQ. This CDR3 is built from 21 residues. Written as DNA, the CDR3 is TGTGCCAGCAGCTATAGAGCGCTGGGGGCTAGCGGGGGGCTGATAAGAGAGACCCAGTACTTC. The encoded protein is CASSYRALGASGGLIRETQYF. Using reference TRBV7-8 and TRBJ2-5 for the parts outside the CDR3, the full variable domain is GAGVSQSPRYKVAKRGQDVALRCDPISGHVSLFWYQQALGQGPEFLTYFQNEAQLDKSGLPSDRFFAERPEGSVSTLKIQRTQQEDSAVYLCASSYRALGASGGLIRETQYFGPGTRLLVL.

V usage is TRBV2 and J usage is TRBJ1-3; D ambiguous. V gave up 7 bases and J gave up 4 bases, with 5 bases separating them. The CDR3 is 11 residues long. Germline CDR1 reads SNHLY; CDR2 reads FYNNEI. As DNA, the CDR3 is TGTGCCAGCATTTCGGGAAACACCATATATTTT. Protein product: CASISGNTIYF.

V usage is TRBV9 and J usage is TRBJ1-1, with 9 bases aligning to TRBD1. Germline V CDR1 and CDR2: SGDLS, YYNGEE. This CDR3 has 14 residues. V trimming: 1 base; J trimming: 5 bases; junction bases outside the gene matches: 3. The CDR3 DNA sequence: TGTGCCAGCAGCGTAACGGGACAGGGAACTGAAGCTTTCTTT. Its translation is CASSVTGQGTEAFF. The full variable domain, in which reference TRBV9 and TRBJ1-1 provide the parts outside the CDR3, is DSGVTQTPKHLITATGQRVTLRCSPRSGDLSVYWYQQSLDQGLQFLIQYYNGEERAKGNILERFSAQQFPDLHSELNLSSLELGDSALYFCASSVTGQGTEAFFGQGTRLTVV.

This chain joins TRBV7-9 and TRBJ2-3; the match to TRBD2 covers 14 bases. The trim removed 5 bases at V and 4 bases at J, leaving 5 bases unmatched. Germline values: CDR1 SEHNR, CDR2 FQNEAQ (reference sequence). The CDR3 consists of 16 residues. DNA for the CDR3: TGTGCCAGCAGCCTAGGGACTAGCGGGAGTGCAGATACGCAGTATTTT. Protein: CASSLGTSGSADTQYF.

V is TRBV28 and J is TRBJ1-1, with D unclear. With 8 bases removed from V and 5 bases from J, the gap between germline ends came to 18 bases. The germline V gene has CDR1 MDHEN and CDR2 SYDVKM. The CDR3 totals 14 residues. CDR3 amino acids: CASERTLGETEAFF. The CDR3 DNA follows: TGTGCCAGCGAACGTACCCTTGGAGAAACTGAAGCTTTCTTT.

This chain connects TRBV19 to TRBJ1-4, with a tentative D call TRBD1 (5 bases). This CDR3 comprises 14 residues. Between the trimmed V and J ends, which lost 10 bases and 0 bases, there was a span of 12 bases. Germline V gene data show CDR1 as LNHDA and CDR2 as SQIVND (reference sequence). CDR3 in amino acids: CATRRQPTNEKLFF. The CDR3 bases are TGTGCCACGCGCCGACAGCCAACTAATGAAAAACTGTTTTTT.